This T cell receptor beta chain stems from a study of control samples from healthy donors and cancer patients. The CDR3 is made up of 12 amino acids. Germline CDR1 and CDR2: MNHNY and SVGAGI (reference sequence). The V end lost 7 bases, the J end lost 5 bases, and 12 bases lay between the germline ends. Repertoires were generated with immunoSEQ multiplex PCR, while TCRdb's copy carries only in-frame clones and drops some. Of about 160,000 clones listed, around 90% are singletons. This clonotype originated in a young man in good health. This chain connects TRBV6-6 to TRBJ2-7; D is unclear. The sequenced sample was blood. The CDR3 coding sequence is TGTGCCAGCACAGGCGAGAGGAACGAGCAGTACTTC. Protein product: CASTGERNEQYF.